This TCR beta chain was retrieved from a study of blood T cell repertoires in COVID-19. Study overall: There were acute and convalescent COVID-19 samples, and they came from the United States, Italy and Spain. PBMCs, B-cell-depleted T cells, or T cells provided the cDNA or gDNA that made up the material.

This clone was observed a handful of times. A Seattle source enrolled patients during active infection and followed them longitudinally. The V end was cut by 6 bases, the J end by 5 bases, with 20 bases between. The CDR3 consists of 15 residues. The germline CDR1 and CDR2 sequences are MDHEN and SYDVKM. Original methodology: Estimation of nucleated cell counts relied on the amplification of reference gene primers. Using immunoSEQ multiplex PCR, the repertoire was profiled, and TCRdb retains in-frame clones only, with some absent. The DNA was the basis for D and trimming; V, J and clone size are from that table. The sample includes 200,000 to 250,000 clones, more than 80% of them seen just once.

Sequencing was carried out using peripheral blood. This receptor was identified in a young man with COVID-19, enrolled during active disease. This chain connects TRBV28 to TRBJ2-7; D may be TRBD2 (6 bases). The CDR3 DNA reads as TGTGCCAGCAGGCGCGCGGGCGGGATCTCACACGAGCAGTACTTC. Protein product: CASRRAGGISHEQYF.